The subject of this entry is one T cell receptor (beta chain). The TCR beta libraries used about 2 micrograms of genomic DNA that came from cryopreserved PBMCs. Germline CDR1 LNHDA, CDR2 SQIVND (reference sequence). This CDR3 spans 14 amino acids. The V gene end was trimmed by 5 bases and the J gene end by 7 bases; junction bases not matched to a gene: 5. These data belong to a study of cytotoxic CD8 clonotypes in ibrutinib-treated CLL. In the study overall: Mean per-sample yields comprised roughly 280,000 productive templates and around 92,000 productive rearrangements.

Assay: immunoSEQ multiplex PCR; the TCRdb copy retains only in-frame clones and omits some. The sample includes under 40,000 clones, roughly 49% of them seen just once. Sequencing was performed on PBMCs, taken before ibrutinib treatment. The clonotype originates from a human donor with chronic lymphocytic leukemia. V usage is TRBV19 and J usage is TRBJ2-1; 10 bases map to TRBD2. CDR3 protein: CASSPSGGGNEQFF. The CDR3 DNA follows: TGTGCCAGTAGTCCAAGCGGGGGGGGTAATGAGCAGTTCTTC.